This entry lists 23 T cell receptor beta chains sequenced from one sample in a study of cytomegalovirus exposure and HLA in healthy donors. A multiplex PCR was run with 60 Vbeta primers and 13 Jbeta primers. Sequencing used immunoSEQ multiplex PCR; TCRdb keeps in-frame clones, though not all of them. The repertoire holds hundreds of thousands of clones, with 78% as singletons. The sequencing sample was made of PBMCs. These receptors came from a male donor in good health and CMV-seronegative.

This chain uses TRBV9 with TRBJ2-1; 10 positions agree with TRBD2. Trimming took 4 bases from V and 5 from J; bases not matched to a gene: 9. CDR1 is SGDLS, CDR2 YYNGEE, per germline. The CDR3 contains 16 residues. CDR3 DNA: TGTGCCAGCAGCTTCAGGAGCGGGAGGGCCGACAATGAGCAGTTCTTC. It yields the protein CASSFRSGRADNEQFF.

This clone appeared once. The chain recombines TRBV6-5 with TRBJ2-7; D may be TRBD1 (5 bases). In germline, CDR1 is MNHEY, CDR2 SVGAGI. V lost 0 bases, J lost 2 bases, and 5 bases lay in between. The CDR3 totals 13 residues. For the CDR3, the DNA is TGTGCCAGCAGTTACTCGACAGCCTACGAGCAGTACTTC. Translation: CASSYSTAYEQYF.

The chain links TRBV28 to TRBJ1-2; D gene unclear. The CDR3 sequence is 14 residues long. Between the trimmed V and J ends, which lost 3 bases and 0 bases, there was a span of 8 bases. The germline CDR1 and CDR2 sequences are MDHEN and SYDVKM. The DNA of the CDR3 is TGTGCCAGCAGTTTGGTACTCGCTAACTATGGCTACACCTTC. This encodes CASSLVLANYGYTF.

The chain combines TRBV29-1 with TRBJ2-1; 8 bases are a match to TRBD2. Germline V gene data show CDR1 as SQVTM and CDR2 as ANQGSEA. Trimming cost V 1 base and J 4 bases; bases outside gene matches: 6. This CDR3 has 15 residues. The chain's CDR3 is CSVEGLAWGYNEQFF. CDR3 DNA sequence: TGCAGCGTTGAAGGACTAGCGTGGGGATACAATGAGCAGTTCTTC.

The CDR3 DNA follows: TGTGCCAGCAGCCTAACCGGTGACTATAGCAATCAGCCCCAGCATTTT. It codes for CASSLTGDYSNQPQHF. This rearrangement joins TRBV28 to TRBJ1-5, with no clear D. V lost 6 bases, J lost 0 bases, and 15 bases lay in between. CDR1 and CDR2 (germline): MDHEN, SYDVKM. The CDR3 runs to 16 residues.

CDR3 region: CASSPRTGTYEQYF. CDR3 in DNA: TGTGCCAGCAGCCCCCGGACAGGTACCTACGAGCAGTACTTC. The chain uses TRBV7-9 and TRBJ2-7; 7 nucleotides line up with TRBD1. This CDR3 comprises 14 residues. V was pared by 5 bases and J by 2 bases, with 6 bases of the junction left unmatched. Germline V gene lookup returns CDR1 SEHNR and CDR2 FQNEAQ (reference sequence).

This clone came up once. V is TRBV2 and J is TRBJ2-3; 7 bases match TRBD2. The CDR3 runs 15 residues. Germline CDR1 is SNHLY and CDR2 is FYNNEI. V shed 6 bases, J shed 0 bases, and the junction held 6 bases outside the gene matches. In nucleotides, the CDR3 is TGTGCCAGCAGAAACAGCGGGATTAGCACAGATACGCAGTATTTT. This sequence encodes CASRNSGISTDTQYF.

The chain joins TRBV27 to TRBJ1-5, with D possibly TRBD1 on 5 matching bases. CDR1 MNHEY and CDR2 SMNVEV come from the germline V gene (reference sequence). Between the trimmed V and J ends, which lost 3 bases and 5 bases, there was a span of 11 bases. This CDR3 has 14 amino acids. The CDR3 reads CASSFPGSDQPQHF. The CDR3 nucleotides are TGTGCCAGCAGTTTTCCAGGGTCAGATCAGCCCCAGCATTTT.

The chain employs TRBV5-1 and TRBJ1-5, with D unclear. Germline V lookup: CDR1 SGHRS, CDR2 YFSETQ. The CDR3 has 16 amino acids. The V and J ends lost 0 bases and 1 base respectively, with 11 bases between them. This chain's CDR3 is CASSLAPGMSNQPQHF. CDR3 coding DNA: TGCGCCAGCAGCTTGGCCCCGGGGATGAGCAATCAGCCCCAGCATTTT. Supplemented by reference TRBV5-1 and TRBJ1-5, the full variable domain reads KAGVTQTPRYLIKTRGQQVTLSCSPISGHRSVSWYQQTPGQGLQFLFEYFSETQRNKGNFPGRFSGRQFSNSRSEMNVSTLELGDSALYLCASSLAPGMSNQPQHFGDGTRLSIL.

The gene calls are TRBV5-8 and TRBJ1-5; D uncertain. V gave up 0 bases and J gave up 4 bases, with 11 bases separating them. CDR3 length: 15 amino acids. The germline CDR1 and CDR2 sequences are SGHTS and YDEGEE. This chain's CDR3 is CASSLVGSENQPQHF. The CDR3 region has the DNA TGTGCCAGCAGCTTGGTGGGGAGTGAGAATCAGCCCCAGCATTTT.

The rearrangement uses TRBV10-1 and TRBJ2-5; tentatively, D is TRBD1 (5 bases). The CDR3 spans 15 residues. Germline V gene sequence: CDR1 WNHNN, CDR2 SYGVQD (reference sequence). Trimming pared 3 bases from V and 0 bases from J, leaving 11 bases between. The CDR3 DNA is TGCGCCAGCAGTGAAAGGACATCGTACCAAGAGACCCAGTACTTC. Protein sequence: CASSERTSYQETQYF.

The chain employs TRBV5-4 and TRBJ1-2; D gene uncertain. CDR3 length: 12 residues. Trimming cost V 3 bases and J 4 bases, with 7 bases left between them. Germline V gives CDR1 SGHNT, CDR2 YYREEE (reference sequence). This CDR3 is CASSSTGYGYTF. In DNA, the CDR3 is TGTGCCAGCAGCTCAACGGGCTATGGCTACACCTTC.

The CDR3 loop is CASSQTGGSSYEQYF. The CDR3 coding sequence is TGTGCCAGCTCTCAAACAGGGGGGAGCTCCTACGAGCAGTACTTC. This chain uses TRBV18 with TRBJ2-7; 8 bases are shared with TRBD1. After removal of 6 bases from V and 0 bases from J, the junction contained 7 bases not matched to a gene. The CDR3 loop spans 15 amino acids. From germline, CDR1 is KGHSH and CDR2 LQKENI.

This chain connects TRBV10-1 to TRBJ2-7, with TRBD2 matching 9 bases. With V trimmed by 8 bases and J by 6 bases, 8 bases remained unmatched. The CDR3 sequence is 13 residues long. Germline loops: CDR1 WNHNN, CDR2 SYGVQD (reference sequence). The CDR3 reads CASGGLAGSEQYF. The CDR3 nucleotides are TGCGCCAGCGGGGGACTAGCAGGTTCCGAGCAGTACTTC.

The rearrangement links TRBV28 to TRBJ1-5, with D maybe TRBD1 (5 bases). The CDR3 consists of 13 residues. Trimming cost V 7 bases and J 6 bases, with 13 bases left between them. Germline loops: CDR1 MDHEN, CDR2 SYDVKM. The CDR3, as DNA: TGTGCCAGCACCTGGGGCCAGCGTCAGCCCCAGCATTTT. It encodes CASTWGQRQPQHF.

The rearrangement links TRBV27 to TRBJ2-3; 14 bases are a match to TRBD2. This CDR3 is 18 amino acids long. The germline CDR1 and CDR2 sequences are MNHEY and SMNVEV (reference sequence). The V segment lost 6 bases and the J segment 1 base; nucleotides outside the gene matches: 9. As DNA, the CDR3 is TGTGCCAGCAGCACTGGGACTAGCGGGAGATTGGGCACAGATACGCAGTATTTT. Its protein product is CASSTGTSGRLGTDTQYF.

In this sample, this clone turned up once. The CDR3 loop is CATSRRDTDSNQPQHF. The DNA for the CDR3 is TGTGCCACCAGCCGCCGGGACACAGATAGCAATCAGCCCCAGCATTTT. The V and J genes are TRBV15 and TRBJ1-5; possibly TRBD1 for D (6 bases). CDR1 is LNHNV and CDR2 is YYDKDF in the germline V gene (reference sequence). This CDR3 contains 16 residues. V was cut by 5 bases and J by 0 bases, with 14 bases left in between.

This clone occurred a few times. This chain uses TRBV6-5 with TRBJ1-5, with no clear D. From germline, CDR1 is MNHEY and CDR2 SVGAGI. The CDR3 sequence is 15 residues long. Trimming cost V 6 bases and J 0 bases, with 12 bases left between them. CDR3 nucleotides: TGTGCCAGCAGCCTACAGATAGATAGCAATCAGCCCCAGCATTTT. Amino acid sequence: CASSLQIDSNQPQHF.

The chain has TRBV11-2 and TRBJ2-2, with TRBD1 matching over 7 bases. This CDR3 has 15 residues. Trimming removed 1 base from V and 4 bases from J; junction bases left unmatched: 3. The germline V gene has CDR1 SGHAT and CDR2 FQNNGV. CDR3 amino acids: CASSLAQGSTGELFF. For the CDR3, the DNA is TGTGCCAGCAGCTTAGCACAGGGGAGCACCGGGGAGCTGTTTTTT.

DNA of the CDR3: TGTGCCGGGGGGGGACAGGGGGCCCATGAGCAGTTCTTC. It encodes CAGGGQGAHEQFF. The chain combines TRBV19 with TRBJ2-1; 12 bases are a match to TRBD1. With 11 bases clipped from V and 8 bases from J, the junction kept 7 bases outside the gene matches. From germline, CDR1 is LNHDA and CDR2 SQIVND (reference sequence). CDR3 size: 13 residues.

The rearrangement uses TRBV4-1 and TRBJ2-5, with D possibly TRBD2 on 6 matching bases. Trimming stripped 3 bases from V and 1 base from J, with 12 bases between. The length of the CDR3 is 15 residues. Germline V lookup: CDR1 MGHRA, CDR2 YSYEKL. CDR3 in DNA: TGCGCCAGCAGCCATGGGGGGAACGCCCAAGAGACCCAGTACTTC. It specifies CASSHGGNAQETQYF.

The rearrangement joins TRBV7-6 to TRBJ2-7; tentatively, D is TRBD2 (5 bases). V was pared by 1 base and J by 4 bases, with 14 bases between. The V gene's germline CDR1 is SGHVS and CDR2 FNYEAQ. This CDR3 contains 15 residues. CDR3 sequence reads: CASSLGEGAVYEQYF. The CDR3 bases are TGTGCCAGCAGCTTAGGTGAGGGTGCGGTTTACGAGCAGTACTTC. Combining the CDR3 with reference TRBV7-6 and TRBJ2-7 gives the whole variable domain GAGVSQSPRYKVTKRGQDVALRCDPISGHVSLYWYRQALGQGPEFLTYFNYEAQQDKSGLPNDRFSAERPEGSISTLTIQRTEQRDSAMYRCASSLGEGAVYEQYFGPGTRLTVT.

The V call is TRBV7-9, the J call TRBJ2-3, with 11 bases that match TRBD1. Germline-derived CDR1 and CDR2 are SEHNR and FQNEAQ (reference sequence). The CDR3 sequence is 16 residues long. The V gene end was trimmed by 5 bases and the J gene end by 5 bases; junction bases not matched to a gene: 9. CDR3: CASSPGQGATKDTQYF. In DNA form, the CDR3 reads TGTGCCAGCAGCCCCGGACAGGGGGCGACCAAAGATACGCAGTATTTT.